This is a list of T cell receptor beta chains from one sample in a study of resident and recirculating memory T cells in vitiligo. Clones were read by immunoSEQ multiplex PCR, and TCRdb kept only the in-frame ones, dropping some. Among 70,000 to 95,000 clones, approximately 90% were seen once, and the ten largest hold approximately 4.7%. Sequenced material: blood. These receptors were obtained from a male donor with vitiligo. Both conserved end residues are trimmed from each CDR3.

>TRBV11-2|13
ASSTLTGKMYEQY
>TRBV28|12
ASSWGDRGNEQY
>TRBV7-9|14
ASSPGHLEKLNEQF
>TRBV9|16
ASSVAPVTGGFYNEQF
>TRBV18|13
ASSPRSDRSYEQY
>TRBV27|19
ASSLQGLGGLAGVSYNEQF
>TRBV2|13
ASTGGSGFRNEQF
>TRBV5-5|13
ASSSRQDANTEAF
>TRBV7-8|16
ASILGRGSGRSSYEQY
>TRBV4-2|13
ASSQVWARGYEQY
>TRBV5-4|13
ASSQTSGPTGELF
>TRBV13|12
ASSSRGGDTEAF